The clone carrying this T cell receptor (beta chain) was seen a handful of times. What it recognizes is unknown. The data stem from a study of blood T cells in healthy people across ages. The authors ran a second PCR of roughly 6 to 11 cycles using a sample-barcoded 5' primer and a J-beta primer mix. TCRdb fed the 5' RACE reads into MiXCR, producing one record per CDR3 protein. The table shows more than 550,000 distinct CDR3 sequences, with about a fifth occurring only once. Study-level results: Roughly linear declines in TCR beta diversity per million T cells occurred with age.

The receptor comes from a man in his 70s in good health. The specimen sequenced was blood.

CDR3 region: CASSSRDLGGYTQYF. The CDR3 DNA reads as TGTGCCAGCAGCTCCCGGGACCTCGGGGGGTATACGCAGTATTTT. The V and J genes are TRBV12-3 or TRBV12-4 and TRBJ2-3; 7 positions match TRBD2. V shed 6 bases, J shed 7 bases, and the junction held 13 bases outside the gene matches. This CDR3 comprises 15 residues.